This T cell receptor (beta chain) was obtained from a study of T cells in Graves' hyperthyroidism and ophthalmopathy. The germline CDR1 and CDR2 sequences are MDHEN and SYDVKM. The CDR3 is 12 residues long. V lost 3 bases, J lost 7 bases, and 3 bases stayed unmatched. The study included ophthalmopathy patients with Clinical Activity Score at least 3, NOSPECS grade at least 4 and duration under 3 months. This clonotype was seen repeatedly, ten times or more. Amplification targeted TCR beta CDR3 regions from RNA transcripts. HTBI primers were employed in a first-round RT-PCR of the TCR CDR3. TCRdb passed the multiplex PCR reads through MiXCR, listing each CDR3 protein once. The data contain 500,000 to 650,000 distinct CDR3 sequences, roughly 15% of them singletons.

The TCR sequence derives from a woman in her 50s with Graves' ophthalmopathy. Specimen: blood. The gene calls are TRBV28 and TRBJ2-7, with TRBD2 identical over 7 bases. CDR3: CASSLGGREQYF. CDR3 coding DNA: TGTGCCAGCAGTTTGGGAGGGAGAGAGCAGTACTTC.